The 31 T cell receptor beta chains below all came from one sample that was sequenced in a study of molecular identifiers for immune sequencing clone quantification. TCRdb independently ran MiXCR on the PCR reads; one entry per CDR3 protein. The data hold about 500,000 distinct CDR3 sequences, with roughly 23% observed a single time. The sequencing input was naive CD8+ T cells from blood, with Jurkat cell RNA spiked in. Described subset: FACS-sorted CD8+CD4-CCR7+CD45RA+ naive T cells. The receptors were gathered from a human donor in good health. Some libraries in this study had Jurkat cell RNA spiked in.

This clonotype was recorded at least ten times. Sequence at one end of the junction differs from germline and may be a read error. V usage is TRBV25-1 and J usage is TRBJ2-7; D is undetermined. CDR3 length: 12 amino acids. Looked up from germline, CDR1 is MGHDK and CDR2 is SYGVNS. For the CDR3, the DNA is TGTGCCAGCAGTGAATATCAGTCCCCCTTACACTTC. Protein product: CASSEYQSPLHF.

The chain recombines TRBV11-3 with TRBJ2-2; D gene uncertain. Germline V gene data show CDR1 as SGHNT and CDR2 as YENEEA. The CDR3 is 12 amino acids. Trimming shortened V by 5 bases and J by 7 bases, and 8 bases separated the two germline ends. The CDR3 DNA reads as TGTGCCAGCAGCCACGAGAACGGGGAGCTGTTTTTT. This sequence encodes CASSHENGELFF.

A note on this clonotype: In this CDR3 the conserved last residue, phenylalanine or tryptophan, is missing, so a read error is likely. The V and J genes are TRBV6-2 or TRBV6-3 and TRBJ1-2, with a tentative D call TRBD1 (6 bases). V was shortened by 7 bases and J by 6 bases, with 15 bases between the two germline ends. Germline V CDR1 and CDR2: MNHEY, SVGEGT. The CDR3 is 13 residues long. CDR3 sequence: CASTWTENHGYTS. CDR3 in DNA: TGTGCCAGCACCTGGACAGAAAACCATGGCTACACCTCC.

The CDR3 sequence: CASSYWGSGGEIETQYF. CDR3 bases: TGTGCCAGCAGTTACTGGGGTAGCGGGGGGGAAATAGAGACCCAGTACTTC. This chain joins TRBV6-6 and TRBJ2-5, with 11 bases aligning to TRBD2. The CDR3 extends over 17 amino acids. Germline V lookup: CDR1 MNHNY, CDR2 SVGAGI (reference sequence). V trimming: 1 base; J trimming: 4 bases; junction bases outside the gene matches: 8.

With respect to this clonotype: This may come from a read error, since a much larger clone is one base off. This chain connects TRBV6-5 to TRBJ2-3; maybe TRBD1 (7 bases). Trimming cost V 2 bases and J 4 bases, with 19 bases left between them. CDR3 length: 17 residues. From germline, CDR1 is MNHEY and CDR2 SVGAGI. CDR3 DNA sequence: TGTGCCAGCAGTTACCAGGGGGGACGGCTCAGCGCAGATACGCAGTATTTT. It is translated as CASSYQGGRLSADTQYF.

CDR3 bases: TGTGCCAGCAGCTCCCCGGGACAGCTATACGAGCAGTACTTC. Its protein product is CASSSPGQLYEQYF. The gene calls are TRBV7-9 and TRBJ2-7; TRBD1 aligns across 7 bases. CDR3 length equals 14 residues. The V gene's germline CDR1 is SEHNR and CDR2 FQNEAQ (reference sequence). V was pared by 4 bases and J by 4 bases, with 7 bases of the junction left unmatched.

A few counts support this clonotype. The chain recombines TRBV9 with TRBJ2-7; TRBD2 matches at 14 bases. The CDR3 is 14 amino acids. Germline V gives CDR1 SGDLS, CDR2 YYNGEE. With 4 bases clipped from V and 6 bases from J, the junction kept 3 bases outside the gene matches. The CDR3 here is CASSTGLAGAEQYF. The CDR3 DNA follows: TGTGCCAGCAGCACGGGACTAGCGGGAGCCGAGCAGTACTTC.

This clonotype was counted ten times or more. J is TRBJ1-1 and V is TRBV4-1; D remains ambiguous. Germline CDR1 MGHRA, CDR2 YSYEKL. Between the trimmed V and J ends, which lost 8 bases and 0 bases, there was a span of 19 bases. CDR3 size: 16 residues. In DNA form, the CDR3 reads TGCGCCAGCGCCGAGAAGGGTTACGGGATGAACACTGAAGCTTTCTTT. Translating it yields CASAEKGYGMNTEAFF.

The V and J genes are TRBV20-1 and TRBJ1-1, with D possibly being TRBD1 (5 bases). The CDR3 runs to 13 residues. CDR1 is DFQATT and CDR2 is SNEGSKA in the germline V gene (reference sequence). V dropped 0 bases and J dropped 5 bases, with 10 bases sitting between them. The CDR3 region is CSARDGGETEAFF. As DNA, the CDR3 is TGCAGTGCTAGAGATGGAGGGGAGACTGAAGCTTTCTTT.

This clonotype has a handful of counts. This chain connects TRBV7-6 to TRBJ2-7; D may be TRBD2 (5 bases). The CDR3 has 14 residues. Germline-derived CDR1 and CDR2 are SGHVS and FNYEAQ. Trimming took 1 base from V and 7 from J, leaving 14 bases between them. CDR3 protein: CASSLEGFPGEQYF. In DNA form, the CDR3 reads TGTGCCAGCAGCTTAGAAGGGTTCCCGGGAGAGCAGTACTTC.

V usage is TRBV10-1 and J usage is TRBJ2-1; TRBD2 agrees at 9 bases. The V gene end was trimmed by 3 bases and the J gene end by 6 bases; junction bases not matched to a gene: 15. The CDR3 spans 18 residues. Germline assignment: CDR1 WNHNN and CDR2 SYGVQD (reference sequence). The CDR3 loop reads CASSDRRGGSMSFNEQFF. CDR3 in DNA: TGCGCCAGCAGTGATCGGCGGGGGGGCTCCATGTCGTTCAATGAGCAGTTCTTC.

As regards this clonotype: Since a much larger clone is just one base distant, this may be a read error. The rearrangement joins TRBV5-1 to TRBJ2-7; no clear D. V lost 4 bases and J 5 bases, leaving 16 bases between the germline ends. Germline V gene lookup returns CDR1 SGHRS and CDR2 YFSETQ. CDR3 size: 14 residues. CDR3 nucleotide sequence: TGCGCCAGCAGCATCTGCAGCACGTCGGACGAGCAGTACTTC. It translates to CASSICSTSDEQYF.

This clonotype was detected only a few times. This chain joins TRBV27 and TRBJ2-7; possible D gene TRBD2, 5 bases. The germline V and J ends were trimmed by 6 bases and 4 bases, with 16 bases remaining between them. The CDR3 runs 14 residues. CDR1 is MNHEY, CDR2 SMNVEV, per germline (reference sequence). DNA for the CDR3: TGTGCCAGCAGGCCGGGCCAGTCGGGGTACGAGCAGTACTTC. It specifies CASRPGQSGYEQYF.

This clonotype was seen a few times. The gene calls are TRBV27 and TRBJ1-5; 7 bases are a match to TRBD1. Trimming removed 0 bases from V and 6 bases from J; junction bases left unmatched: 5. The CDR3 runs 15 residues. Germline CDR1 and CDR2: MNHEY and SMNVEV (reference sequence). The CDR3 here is CASSLSRGPGQPQHF. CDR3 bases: TGTGCCAGCAGTTTATCAAGGGGGCCGGGTCAGCCCCAGCATTTT.

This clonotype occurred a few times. DNA of the CDR3: TGTGCCAGCAGCTTGACAACGAGGTTGGTGGCCAATCAGCCCCAGCATTTT. Translated, it gives CASSLTTRLVANQPQHF. The chain couples TRBV5-6 to TRBJ1-5; D is ambiguous. The V gene lost 1 base and the J gene lost 3 bases, with 17 bases spanning the gap. Germline values: CDR1 SGHDT, CDR2 YYEEEE. CDR3 size: 17 residues.

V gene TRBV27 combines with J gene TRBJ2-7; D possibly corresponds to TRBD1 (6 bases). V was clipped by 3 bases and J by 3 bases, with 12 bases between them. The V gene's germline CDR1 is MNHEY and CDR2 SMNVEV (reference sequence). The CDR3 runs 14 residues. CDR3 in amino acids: CASSFRQEYYEQYF. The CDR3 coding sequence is TGTGCCAGCAGTTTTCGACAGGAGTACTACGAGCAGTACTTC.

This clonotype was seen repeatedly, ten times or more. As DNA, the CDR3 is TGCAGTGCTAGGCCCTCCACTGAAGCTTTCTTT. This encodes CSARPSTEAFF. This rearrangement joins TRBV20-1 to TRBJ1-1; D not resolved. The CDR3 runs to 11 residues. Trimming shortened V by 3 bases and J by 4 bases, and 6 bases separated the two germline ends. Germline CDR1 is DFQATT and CDR2 is SNEGSKA (reference sequence).

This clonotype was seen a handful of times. CDR3 sequence (DNA): TGTGCCAGCAGTTTTACCGGGACAGGGTTCTCCGAGCAGTACTTC. Amino acid sequence: CASSFTGTGFSEQYF. V usage is TRBV6-2 or TRBV6-3 and J usage is TRBJ2-7; 9 bases line up with TRBD1. Losses at the gene ends were 4 bases for V and 6 bases for J; bases not matched to a gene: 10. The germline V gene has CDR1 MNHEY and CDR2 SVGEGT. The CDR3 loop spans 15 amino acids.

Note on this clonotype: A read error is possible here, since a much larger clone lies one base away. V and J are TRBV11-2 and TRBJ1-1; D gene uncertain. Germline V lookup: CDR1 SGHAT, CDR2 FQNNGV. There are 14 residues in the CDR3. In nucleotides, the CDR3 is TGTGCCAGCGGCTTAGAGGCAGCCGGCACTGAAGCTTTCTTT. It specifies CASGLEAAGTEAFF.

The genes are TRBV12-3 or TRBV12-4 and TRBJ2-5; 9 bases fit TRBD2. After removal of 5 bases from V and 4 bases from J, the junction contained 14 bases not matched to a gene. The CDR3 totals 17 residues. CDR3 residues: CASSLGGGGALRETQYF. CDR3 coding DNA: TGTGCCAGCAGTCTCGGGGGCGGGGGGGCACTAAGAGAGACCCAGTACTTC.

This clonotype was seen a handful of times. CDR3 in amino acids: CASRGAEETQYF. DNA of the CDR3: TGTGCCAGCAGGGGGGCCGAAGAGACCCAGTACTTC. The rearrangement links TRBV13 to TRBJ2-5; perhaps TRBD1 as D (6 bases). The CDR3 is 12 residues long. CDR1 and CDR2 from the germline V gene are PRHDT and FYEKMQ (reference sequence). Between the trimmed V and J ends, which lost 6 bases and 3 bases, there was a span of 8 bases.

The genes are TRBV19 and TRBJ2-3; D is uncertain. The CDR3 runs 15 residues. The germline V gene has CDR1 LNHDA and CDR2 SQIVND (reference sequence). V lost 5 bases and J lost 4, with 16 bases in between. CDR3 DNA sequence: TGTGCCAGTAGTCTCATTAAGGGTCTGGCAGATACGCAGTATTTT. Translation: CASSLIKGLADTQYF.

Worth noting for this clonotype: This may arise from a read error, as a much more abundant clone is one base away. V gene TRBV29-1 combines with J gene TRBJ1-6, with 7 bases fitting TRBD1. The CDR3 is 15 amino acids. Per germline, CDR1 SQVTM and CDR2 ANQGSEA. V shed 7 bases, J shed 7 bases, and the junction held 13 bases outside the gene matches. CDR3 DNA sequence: TGCAGCGGTGGGTTTGGGGGACAGAAGAATTCACCCCTCCACTTT. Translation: CSGGFGGQKNSPLHF. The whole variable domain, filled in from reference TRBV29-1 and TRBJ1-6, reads SAVISQKPSRDICQRGTSLTIQCQVDSQVTMMFWYRQQPGQSLTLIATANQGSEATYESGFVIDKFPISRPNLTFSTLTVSNMSPEDSSIYLCSGGFGGQKNSPLHFGNGTRLTVT.

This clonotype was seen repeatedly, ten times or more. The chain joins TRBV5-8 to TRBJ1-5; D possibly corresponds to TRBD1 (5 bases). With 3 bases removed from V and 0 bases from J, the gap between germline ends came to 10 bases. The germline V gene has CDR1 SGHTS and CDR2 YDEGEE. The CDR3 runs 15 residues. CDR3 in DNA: TGTGCCAGCAGCTGGGACGGTGATAGCAATCAGCCCCAGCATTTT. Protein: CASSWDGDSNQPQHF.

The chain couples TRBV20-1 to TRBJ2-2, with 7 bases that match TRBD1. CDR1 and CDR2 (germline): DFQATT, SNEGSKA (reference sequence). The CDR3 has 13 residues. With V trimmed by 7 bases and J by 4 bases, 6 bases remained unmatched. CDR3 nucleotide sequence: TGCAGTGTCCCGACAGGGCCCACCGGGGAGCTGTTTTTT. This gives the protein CSVPTGPTGELFF.

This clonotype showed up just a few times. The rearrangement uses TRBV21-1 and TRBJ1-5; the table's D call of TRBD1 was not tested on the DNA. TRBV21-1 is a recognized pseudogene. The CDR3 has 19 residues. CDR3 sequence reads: CASSKDDRRSLNSNQPQHF. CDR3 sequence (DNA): TGTGCCAGCAGCAAAGACGACAGGAGGAGTCTTAATAGCAATCAGCCCCAGCATTTT.

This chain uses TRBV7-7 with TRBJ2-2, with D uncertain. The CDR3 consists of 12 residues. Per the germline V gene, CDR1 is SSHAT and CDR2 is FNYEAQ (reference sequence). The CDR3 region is CAGSPNTGELFF. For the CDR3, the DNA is TGTGCTGGCAGCCCTAACACCGGGGAGCTGTTTTTT.

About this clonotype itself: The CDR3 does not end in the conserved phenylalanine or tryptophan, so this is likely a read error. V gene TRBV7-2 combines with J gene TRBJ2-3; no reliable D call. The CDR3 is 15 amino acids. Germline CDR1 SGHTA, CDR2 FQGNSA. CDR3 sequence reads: CASSIGWASTDTQYS. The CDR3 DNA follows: TGTGCCAGCAGTATAGGGTGGGCCAGCACGGATACGCAGTATTCT.

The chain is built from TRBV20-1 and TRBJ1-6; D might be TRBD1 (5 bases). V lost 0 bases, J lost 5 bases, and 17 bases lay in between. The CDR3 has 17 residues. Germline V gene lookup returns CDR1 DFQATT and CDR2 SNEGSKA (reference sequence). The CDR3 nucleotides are TGCAGTGCTAGAGATTGGCTCTCGGGACTGGATAATTCACCCCTCCACTTT. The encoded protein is CSARDWLSGLDNSPLHF.

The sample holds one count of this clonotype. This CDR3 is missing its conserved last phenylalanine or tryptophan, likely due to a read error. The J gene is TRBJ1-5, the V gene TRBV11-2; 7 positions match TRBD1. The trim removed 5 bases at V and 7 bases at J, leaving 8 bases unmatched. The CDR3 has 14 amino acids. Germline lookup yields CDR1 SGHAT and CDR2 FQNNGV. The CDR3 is CASSRTGDSQPQHL. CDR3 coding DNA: TGTGCCAGCAGCCGTACAGGGGACAGCCAGCCCCAGCATCTT.

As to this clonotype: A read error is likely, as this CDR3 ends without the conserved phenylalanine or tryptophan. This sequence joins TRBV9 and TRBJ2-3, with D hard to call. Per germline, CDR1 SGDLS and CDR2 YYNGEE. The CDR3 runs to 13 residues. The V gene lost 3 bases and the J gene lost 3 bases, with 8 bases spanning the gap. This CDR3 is CASSEMGTDTQYL. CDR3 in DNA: TGTGCCAGCAGCGAAATGGGGACAGATACGCAGTATCTT.